A selection of T cell receptor beta chains follows, all from one sample in a study of blood T cell repertoires in COVID-19. Repertoires were generated with immunoSEQ multiplex PCR, while TCRdb's copy carries only in-frame clones and drops some. The data contain some 250,000 clones, around 86% of them singletons. Sequencing was performed on peripheral blood. The receptor set was obtained from a man under 40 who had recovered from COVID-19. Both conserved end residues are part of each CDR3. The D gene is left open where the match is weak. Size tells how often a clone was seen (once, few, many) or the class of an expanded clone, and some rows leave it out.

>TRBV6-5|TRBJ2-2|NA|NA
CASKRVTNTGELFF
TGTGCCAGCAAGCGGGTAACGAACACCGGGGAGCTGTTTTTT
>TRBV3-1/TRBV3-2|TRBJ2-1|TRBD2|NA
CASSQDPPLAGDSSYNEQFF
TGTGCCAGCAGCCAAGATCCTCCGCTAGCGGGGGACAGCTCCTACAATGAGCAGTTCTTC
>TRBV6-4|TRBJ2-3|TRBD2|NA
CASSDSSTSGGMSTDTQYF
TGTGCCAGCAGTGACTCAAGTACTAGCGGGGGGATGAGCACAGATACGCAGTATTTT
>TRBV7-3|TRBJ2-1|TRBD1|NA
CASSLETGAYNEQFF
TGTGCCAGCAGCTTAGAGACAGGGGCCTACAATGAGCAGTTCTTC
>TRBV4-1|TRBJ1-2|NA|NA
CASSQGMRSGRYGYTF
TGCGCCAGCAGCCAAGGGATGAGGTCGGGGAGGTATGGCTACACCTTC
>TRBV11-1|TRBJ2-5|NA|NA
CASSYERQETQYF
TGTGCCAGCAGCTACGAGCGGCAAGAGACCCAGTACTTC
>TRBV9|TRBJ2-3|NA|NA
CASSVVGRTDTQYF
TGTGCCAGCAGCGTAGTTGGGCGCACAGATACGCAGTATTTT
>TRBV6-4|TRBJ1-1|TRBD1|NA
CASSKQGGTGIEQAFF
TGTGCCAGCTCAAAGCAGGGGGGGACAGGGATTGAACAAGCTTTCTTT
>TRBV5-4|TRBJ1-5|TRBD1|NA
CASSWDRGSFVNQPQHF
TGTGCCAGCAGCTGGGACAGGGGGTCTTTTGTTAATCAGCCCCAGCATTTT
>TRBV3-1/TRBV3-2|TRBJ1-1|NA|NA
CASSQARATEAFF
TGTGCCAGCAGCCAAGCGCGGGCCACTGAAGCTTTCTTT
>TRBV5-6|TRBJ2-7|NA|NA
CASSLGQGLAYEQYF
TGTGCCAGCAGCTTGGGGCAGGGGTTAGCCTACGAGCAGTACTTC
>TRBV10-3|TRBJ1-3|NA|NA
CAMAPGDSGNTIYF
TGTGCCATGGCCCCCGGGGACTCTGGAAACACCATATATTTT
>TRBV4-1|TRBJ1-6|TRBD1|few
CASSQEAGTGGRPLHF
TGCGCCAGCAGCCAAGAGGCCGGGACAGGGGGCCGTCCCCTCCACTTT